This T cell receptor beta chain was recorded in a study of blood T cell repertoires in COVID-19. Study-wide context: The samples span acute and convalescent COVID-19 from the United States, Italy and Spain. PBMCs, B-cell-depleted T cells, or T cells provided the cDNA or gDNA that made up the material.

This CDR3 has 16 amino acids. V lost 1 base and J lost 0, with 9 bases in between. Germline V CDR1 and CDR2: SGHTA, FQGTGA. This clone was counted once. Original data processing: Reference gene primer amplification gave nucleated cell count estimates. Sequenced by immunoSEQ multiplex PCR; TCRdb stores in-frame clones only, minus some. The DNA was the basis for D and trimming; V, J and clone size are from that table. The data show 300,000 or so clones, around 84% seen once. The rearrangement links TRBV7-3 to TRBJ2-2, with D perhaps TRBD1 (6 bases). This clonotype was sampled from a man aged 65-85 years with acute or convalescent COVID-19. The sample comprised peripheral blood. The CDR3 DNA sequence: TGTGCCAGCAGCTTAAGAGGGGGATCGAACACCGGGGAGCTGTTTTTT. Translated: CASSLRGGSNTGELFF.